Included here is one TCR beta chain sequence, with context. Antigen unknown. The data are from a study of OX40 agonist ivuxolimab in advanced cancers. Libraries were prepared by immunoSEQ multiplex PCR; TCRdb keeps only in-frame clonotypes and omits some of them. Among approximately 89,000 clones, 88% were seen once, and the ten largest hold approximately 0.3%. The germline V gene has CDR1 LNHDA and CDR2 SQIVND (reference sequence). Trimming took 0 bases from V and 2 from J, leaving 5 bases between them. The CDR3 runs 14 residues. Whole-study findings and limits: CD4+ and CD8+ T cells in blood underwent clonal expansion by week 6 at 0.1 to 3.0 mg/kg.

Sequences were derived from CD4+ or CD8+ T cells sorted from blood, sampled in a trial of the OX40 agonist ivuxolimab. This TCR came from an adult with an advanced solid tumor such as melanoma, head and neck, liver or kidney cancer. The rearrangement links TRBV19 to TRBJ1-5; weak D call: TRBD1 (5 bases). In DNA, the CDR3 is TGTGCCAGTAGTATAGACAGGGGCAATCAGCCCCAGCATTTT. It specifies CASSIDRGNQPQHF.